Listed here is a single TCR beta chain. The data belong to a study of molecular identifiers for immune sequencing clone quantification. TCRdb redid the calling of the PCR reads with MiXCR, one entry per CDR3 protein. The repertoire has about 640,000 distinct CDR3 sequences, 20% of them found once; the top ten carry around 0.86%. CDR1 is LNHNV, CDR2 YYDKDF, per germline (reference sequence). Deletions cut 0 bases from V and 4 bases from J, with 3 bases between. This CDR3 region has 12 residues. Sequenced input: naive CD8+ T cells from blood, with Jurkat cell RNA spiked in. Subset described: FACS-sorted CD8+CD4-CCR7+CD45RA+ naive T cells. The genes are TRBV15 and TRBJ2-5; D is uncertain. This TCR came from a human donor in good health. Some libraries in this study had Jurkat cell RNA spiked in. The CDR3 bases are TGTGCCACCAGCAGAGATACAGAGACCCAGTACTTC. Protein: CATSRDTETQYF.